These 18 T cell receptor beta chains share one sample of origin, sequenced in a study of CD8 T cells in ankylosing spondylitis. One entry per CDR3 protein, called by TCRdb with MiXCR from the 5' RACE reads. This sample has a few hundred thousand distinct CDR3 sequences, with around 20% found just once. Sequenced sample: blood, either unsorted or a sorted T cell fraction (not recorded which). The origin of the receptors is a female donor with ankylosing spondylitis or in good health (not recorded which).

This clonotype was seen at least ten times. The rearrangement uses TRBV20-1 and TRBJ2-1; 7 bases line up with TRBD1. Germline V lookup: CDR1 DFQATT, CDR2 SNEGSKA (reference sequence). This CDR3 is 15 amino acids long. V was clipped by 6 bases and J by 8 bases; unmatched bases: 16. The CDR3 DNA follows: TGCAGTGCGACGCCCAACAGGGGTTATAGTGATGAGCAGTTCTTC. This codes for CSATPNRGYSDEQFF.

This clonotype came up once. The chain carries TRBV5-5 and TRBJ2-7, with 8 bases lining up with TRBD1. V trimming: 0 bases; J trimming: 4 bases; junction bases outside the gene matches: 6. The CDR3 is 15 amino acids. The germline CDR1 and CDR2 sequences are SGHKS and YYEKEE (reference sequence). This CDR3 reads CASSLEGTGVYEQYF. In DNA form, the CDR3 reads TGTGCCAGCAGCTTGGAAGGGACAGGTGTTTACGAGCAGTACTTC.

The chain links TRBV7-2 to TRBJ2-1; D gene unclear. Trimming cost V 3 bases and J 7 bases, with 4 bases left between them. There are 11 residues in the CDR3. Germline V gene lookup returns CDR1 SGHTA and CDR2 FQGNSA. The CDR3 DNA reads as TGTGCCAGCAGCTTCAAAAATGAGCAGTTCTTC. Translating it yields CASSFKNEQFF.

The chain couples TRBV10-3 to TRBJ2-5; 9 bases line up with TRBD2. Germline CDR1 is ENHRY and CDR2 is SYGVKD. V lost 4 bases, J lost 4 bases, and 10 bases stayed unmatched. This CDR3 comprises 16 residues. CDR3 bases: TGTGCCATCAGTGGAGGGGATCTAGCGGGACGAGAGACCCAGTACTTC. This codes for CAISGGDLAGRETQYF.

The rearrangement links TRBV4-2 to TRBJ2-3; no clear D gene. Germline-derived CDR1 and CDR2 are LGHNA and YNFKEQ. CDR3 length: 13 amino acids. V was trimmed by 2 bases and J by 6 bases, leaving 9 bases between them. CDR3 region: CASSQPGLDTQYF. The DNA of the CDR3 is TGTGCCAGCAGCCAACCTGGCCTTGATACGCAGTATTTT.

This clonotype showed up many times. The CDR3 DNA reads as TGTGCCAGCAGTTACGGTGGAGTGGAGGGGGGAATATGGACCCAGTACTTC. This sequence encodes CASSYGGVEGGIWTQYF. This chain connects TRBV6-5 to TRBJ2-5; D is possibly TRBD1 or TRBD2 (6 bases each). This CDR3 is built from 17 residues. V was cut by 2 bases and J by 7 bases, with 23 bases left in between. Per germline, CDR1 MNHEY and CDR2 SVGAGI.

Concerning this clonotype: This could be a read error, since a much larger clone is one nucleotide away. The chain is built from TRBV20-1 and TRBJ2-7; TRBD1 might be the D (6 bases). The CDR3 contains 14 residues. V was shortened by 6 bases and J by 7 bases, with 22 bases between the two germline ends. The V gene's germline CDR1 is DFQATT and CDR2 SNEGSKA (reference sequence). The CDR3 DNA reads TGCAGTGCCCCCTCGGAAAGGGGGAGTAGGGAGCAGTACTTC. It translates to CSAPSERGSREQYF.

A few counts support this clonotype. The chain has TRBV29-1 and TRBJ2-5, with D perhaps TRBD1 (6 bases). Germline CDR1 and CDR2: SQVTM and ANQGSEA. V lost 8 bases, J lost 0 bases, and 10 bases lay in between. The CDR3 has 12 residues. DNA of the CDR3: TGCAGCCAAACAGGGTACCAAGAGACCCAGTACTTC. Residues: CSQTGYQETQYF. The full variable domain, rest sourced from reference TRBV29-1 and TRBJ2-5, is SAVISQKPSRDICQRGTSLTIQCQVDSQVTMMFWYRQQPGQSLTLIATANQGSEATYESGFVIDKFPISRPNLTFSTLTVSNMSPEDSSIYLCSQTGYQETQYFGPGTRLLVL.

CDR3 sequence: CSARETGSYNEQFF. CDR3 bases: TGCAGTGCTAGAGAGACAGGGTCCTACAATGAGCAGTTCTTC. The chain combines TRBV20-1 with TRBJ2-1, with TRBD1 matching over 7 bases. Per the germline V gene, CDR1 is DFQATT and CDR2 is SNEGSKA (reference sequence). The CDR3 extends over 14 amino acids. Trimming at V came to 0 bases and at J to 1 base, leaving 0 bases not matched to a gene.

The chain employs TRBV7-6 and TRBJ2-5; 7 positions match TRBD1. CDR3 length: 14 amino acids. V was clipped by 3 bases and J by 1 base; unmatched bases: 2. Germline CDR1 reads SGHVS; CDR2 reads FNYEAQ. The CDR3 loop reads CASSLDRLQETQYF. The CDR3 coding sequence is TGTGCCAGCAGCTTGGACAGGCTCCAAGAGACCCAGTACTTC. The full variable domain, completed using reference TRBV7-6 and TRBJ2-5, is GAGVSQSPRYKVTKRGQDVALRCDPISGHVSLYWYRQALGQGPEFLTYFNYEAQQDKSGLPNDRFSAERPEGSISTLTIQRTEQRDSAMYRCASSLDRLQETQYFGPGTRLLVL.

CDR3 nucleotides: TGTGCCAGCTCACCAGGGACTTTCCTTCCCGGGGAGCAGTACTTC. It encodes CASSPGTFLPGEQYF. The rearrangement uses TRBV18 and TRBJ2-7; D is perhaps TRBD2 (6 bases). This CDR3 is 15 amino acids long. Germline V lookup: CDR1 KGHSH, CDR2 LQKENI. Trimming took 2 bases from V and 7 from J, leaving 18 bases between them.

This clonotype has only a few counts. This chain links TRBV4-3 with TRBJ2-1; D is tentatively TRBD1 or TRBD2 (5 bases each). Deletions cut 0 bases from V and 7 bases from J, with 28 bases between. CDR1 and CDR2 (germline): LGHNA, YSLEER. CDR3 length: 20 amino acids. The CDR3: CASSQDLRTSWQNRWNEQFF. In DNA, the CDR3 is TGCGCCAGCAGCCAAGATCTGAGAACTAGTTGGCAAAACAGGTGGAATGAGCAGTTCTTC.

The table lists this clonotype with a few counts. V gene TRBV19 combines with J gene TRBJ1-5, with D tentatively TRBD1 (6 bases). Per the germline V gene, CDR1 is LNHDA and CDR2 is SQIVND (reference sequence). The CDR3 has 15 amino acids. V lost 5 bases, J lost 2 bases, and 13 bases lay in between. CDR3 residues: CASSGGGGGNQPQHF. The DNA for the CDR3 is TGTGCCAGTAGTGGGGGCGGGGGTGGCAATCAGCCCCAGCATTTT.

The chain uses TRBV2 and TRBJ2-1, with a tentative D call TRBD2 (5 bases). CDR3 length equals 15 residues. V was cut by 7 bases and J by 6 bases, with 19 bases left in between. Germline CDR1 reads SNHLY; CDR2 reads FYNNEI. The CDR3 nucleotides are TGTGCCAGCATATTTACGGAGGTAAATTCCAATGAGCAGTTCTTC. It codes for CASIFTEVNSNEQFF.

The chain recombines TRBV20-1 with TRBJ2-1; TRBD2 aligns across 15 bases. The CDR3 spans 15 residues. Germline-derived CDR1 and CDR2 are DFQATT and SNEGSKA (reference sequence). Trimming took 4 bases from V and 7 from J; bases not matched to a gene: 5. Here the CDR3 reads CSAKLGTSGRNEQFF. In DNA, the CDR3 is TGCAGTGCTAAACTCGGGACTAGCGGGAGGAATGAGCAGTTCTTC.

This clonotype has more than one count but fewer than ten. The CDR3 region is CASSLRGTNGYTF. The CDR3 nucleotides are TGTGCCAGCAGTTTACGGGGCACGAATGGCTACACCTTC. The chain combines TRBV27 with TRBJ1-2; D is possibly TRBD1 (5 bases). V dropped 2 bases and J dropped 6 bases, with 10 bases sitting between them. Germline CDR1 and CDR2: MNHEY and SMNVEV (reference sequence). CDR3 length equals 13 residues.

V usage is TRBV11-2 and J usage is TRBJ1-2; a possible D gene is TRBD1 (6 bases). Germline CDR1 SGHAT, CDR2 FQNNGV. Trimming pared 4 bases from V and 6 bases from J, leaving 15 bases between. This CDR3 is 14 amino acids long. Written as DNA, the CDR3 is TGTGCCAGCAGCTCTACTCGGACAGACGATGGCTACACCTTC. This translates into CASSSTRTDDGYTF.

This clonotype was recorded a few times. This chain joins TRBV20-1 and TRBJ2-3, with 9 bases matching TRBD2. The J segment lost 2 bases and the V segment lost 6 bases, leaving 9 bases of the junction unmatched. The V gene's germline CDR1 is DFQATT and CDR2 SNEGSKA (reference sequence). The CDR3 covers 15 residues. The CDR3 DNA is TGCAGTGCCGGGGTAGCGGGAGAAAACACAGATACGCAGTATTTT. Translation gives CSAGVAGENTDTQYF.